The present T cell receptor beta chain was sequenced within a study of T cells in Graves' hyperthyroidism and ophthalmopathy. Study results and caveats: In blood, most of the thyroid clonotypes expanded above 0.001 were also present.

This clonotype was recorded many times. Its antigen is undetermined. V lost 8 bases and J 6 bases, leaving 10 bases between the germline ends. CDR1 and CDR2 (germline): MDHEN, SYDVKM. The length of the CDR3 is 12 residues. TCR beta CDR3 regions were amplified from RNA. HTBI primers were employed in a first-round RT-PCR of the TCR CDR3. TCRdb used MiXCR to reprocess the multiplex PCR reads, holding one entry per CDR3 protein. The repertoire holds roughly 110,000 distinct CDR3 sequences, with around a sixth as singletons. Extraction of PBMCs used under 13 ml of fresh peripheral blood. This TCR derives from a woman between 50 and 59 years old with Graves' hyperthyroidism. Source material: blood. The chain carries TRBV28 and TRBJ2-2; unclear D gene. This chain's CDR3 is CASEGISGELFF. The CDR3 bases are TGTGCCAGCGAAGGGATTTCCGGGGAGCTGTTTTTT.